Below are 26 T cell receptor beta chains sequenced from a single sample in a study of beta chain features in type 1 diabetes. The investigators reverse transcribed all of the isolated RNA, so they sequenced expressed TCRB transcripts. Sequenced by immunoSEQ multiplex PCR; TCRdb stores in-frame clones only, minus some. The sample has about 400,000 clones; roughly an eighth are singletons. What was sequenced was naive CD4+ T cells from blood. All receptors derive from a man between 18 and 35 years old in good health.

The chain employs TRBV6-6 and TRBJ2-1; 8 positions agree with TRBD1. Germline assignment: CDR1 MNHNY and CDR2 SVGAGI (reference sequence). The CDR3 sequence is 15 residues long. The V and J ends lost 3 bases and 6 bases, in that order; junction bases with no gene match: 7. The CDR3 sequence is CASSYVGQGLNEQFF. The CDR3 region has the DNA TGTGCCAGCAGTTATGTAGGACAGGGCCTCAATGAGCAGTTCTTC.

The rearrangement joins TRBV30 to TRBJ1-5; tentatively, D is TRBD1 (5 bases). This CDR3 spans 13 amino acids. The V and J ends lost 3 bases and 6 bases respectively, with 12 bases between them. Looked up from germline, CDR1 is GTSNPN and CDR2 is SVGIG (reference sequence). In DNA form, the CDR3 reads TGTGCCTGGAGCCCGGGGGTTGGTCAGCCCCAGCATTTT. Protein product: CAWSPGVGQPQHF. Full variable domain (outside the CDR3, taken from reference TRBV30 and TRBJ1-5): SQTIHQWPATLVQPVGSPLSLECTVEGTSNPNLYWYRQAAGRGLQLLFYSVGIGQISSEVPQNLSASRPQDRQFILSSKKLLLSDSGFYLCAWSPGVGQPQHFGDGTRLSIL.

This clone occurred a few times. The CDR3 region is CASSQDPGGREQYF. The CDR3 DNA reads as TGCGCCAGCAGCCAAGATCCAGGAGGTCGCGAGCAGTACTTC. The chain combines TRBV4-1 with TRBJ2-7; maybe TRBD2 (5 bases). The CDR3 loop spans 14 amino acids. V dropped 0 bases and J dropped 6 bases, with 12 bases sitting between them. Germline assignment: CDR1 MGHRA and CDR2 YSYEKL.

V usage is TRBV4-2 and J usage is TRBJ2-2; a weak D match, TRBD2 (6 bases). V lost 7 bases and J 4 bases, leaving 13 bases between the germline ends. Germline CDR1 is LGHNA and CDR2 is YNFKEQ. The CDR3 consists of 14 residues. The CDR3 sequence is CASNGGEVTGELFF. The CDR3 bases are TGTGCCAGCAACGGGGGAGAGGTCACCGGGGAGCTGTTTTTT.

The table lists this clone with a few counts. The chain uses TRBV19 and TRBJ2-2; D ambiguous. The CDR3 length is 12 residues. V lost 3 bases to trimming and J lost 7 bases, with 6 bases between them. Germline assignment: CDR1 LNHDA and CDR2 SQIVND (reference sequence). The CDR3 sequence: CASSILNGELFF. CDR3 nucleotides: TGTGCCAGTAGTATTCTAAACGGGGAGCTGTTTTTT.

The chain joins TRBV7-9 to TRBJ2-7, with 11 bases aligning to TRBD2. The CDR3 consists of 15 residues. V shed 6 bases, J shed 0 bases, and the junction held 4 bases outside the gene matches. CDR1 and CDR2 (germline): SEHNR, FQNEAQ (reference sequence). CDR3 in amino acids: CASSLTSGTSYEQYF. The CDR3 region has the DNA TGTGCCAGCAGTTTGACTAGCGGGACCTCCTACGAGCAGTACTTC.

CDR3 nucleotide sequence: TGTGCCAGCAGCCGACAGGGGTCCACCTCGGCAGGGCGCTACGAGCAGTACTTC. Its translation: CASSRQGSTSAGRYEQYF. V is TRBV7-2 and J is TRBJ2-7; 8 nucleotides line up with TRBD1. The ends lost 5 bases at V and 3 bases at J; junction bases unmatched: 18. There are 18 residues in the CDR3. Germline V gene sequence: CDR1 SGHTA, CDR2 FQGNSA. Together with reference TRBV7-2 and TRBJ2-7, the CDR3 gives the full variable domain: GAGVSQSPSNKVTEKGKDVELRCDPISGHTALYWYRQSLGQGLEFLIYFQGNSAPDKSGLPSDRFSAERTGGSVSTLTIQRTQQEDSAVYLCASSRQGSTSAGRYEQYFGPGTRLTVT.

This clone was seen a few times. This rearrangement joins TRBV28 to TRBJ2-5; 11 nucleotides match TRBD2. With V trimmed by 5 bases and J by 2 bases, 7 bases remained unmatched. From germline, CDR1 is MDHEN and CDR2 SYDVKM. This CDR3 is 16 amino acids long. The CDR3 protein is CASSRRLAGFQETQYF. The DNA for the CDR3 is TGTGCCAGCAGTCGCCGACTAGCGGGATTTCAAGAGACCCAGTACTTC.

On this clone itself: Other DNA sequences within the sample encode an identical CDR3. V and J are TRBV5-4 and TRBJ2-3, with D maybe TRBD2 (5 bases). The CDR3 covers 13 residues. Trimming removed 4 bases at V and 2 bases at J, with 8 bases between. Germline CDR1 SGHNT, CDR2 YYREEE (reference sequence). DNA of the CDR3: TGTGCCAGCAGCCAAGACTACACAGATACGCAGTATTTT. Translation: CASSQDYTDTQYF.

J is TRBJ2-7 and V is TRBV9, with a tentative D call TRBD2 (6 bases). Looked up from germline, CDR1 is SGDLS and CDR2 is YYNGEE. Trimming shortened V by 2 bases and J by 3 bases, and 15 bases separated the two germline ends. The length of the CDR3 is 15 residues. CDR3 sequence (DNA): TGTGCCAGCAGCGTGGGGACTTCCTTATTCTACGAGCAGTACTTC. Translated: CASSVGTSLFYEQYF.

The rearrangement joins TRBV10-3 to TRBJ1-2, with no clear D. V was trimmed by 7 bases and J by 8 bases, leaving 14 bases between them. Germline V gene lookup returns CDR1 ENHRY and CDR2 SYGVKD. The CDR3 runs 12 residues. The CDR3 DNA sequence: TGTGCCATCACAGCCGACCTTAGCGGCTACACCTTC. This codes for CAITADLSGYTF.

This clone was counted only a few times. This chain uses TRBV28 with TRBJ2-7, with TRBD2 as a possible D gene (5 bases). This CDR3 contains 15 residues. Germline V gene sequence: CDR1 MDHEN, CDR2 SYDVKM. Trimming shortened V by 0 bases and J by 0 bases, and 9 bases separated the two germline ends. CDR3 protein: CASSLWGGSSYEQYF. CDR3 nucleotide sequence: TGTGCCAGCAGTTTATGGGGTGGGAGCTCCTACGAGCAGTACTTC. Complete variable domain (other parts from reference TRBV28 and TRBJ2-7): DVKVTQSSRYLVKRTGEKVFLECVQDMDHENMFWYRQDPGLGLRLIYFSYDVKMKEKGDIPEGYSVSREKKERFSLILESASTNQTSMYLCASSLWGGSSYEQYFGPGTRLTVT.

This clone was observed a few times. The chain couples TRBV28 to TRBJ2-3; 7 bases are a match to TRBD2. The junction had 11 bases not matched to a gene; V was cut back by 8 bases and J by 0 bases. Germline CDR1 is MDHEN and CDR2 is SYDVKM. CDR3 length: 16 amino acids. The CDR3 sequence: CASAMASGHSTDTQYF. The CDR3 bases are TGTGCCAGCGCCATGGCTAGCGGCCATAGCACAGATACGCAGTATTTT.

The genes are TRBV5-1 and TRBJ1-1, with 8 positions matching TRBD1. Germline lookup yields CDR1 SGHRS and CDR2 YFSETQ. V trimming: 0 bases; J trimming: 2 bases; junction bases outside the gene matches: 3. The CDR3 length is 15 residues. CDR3 sequence: CASSLGAGGNTEAFF. The CDR3 bases are TGCGCCAGCAGCTTGGGGGCAGGGGGCAACACTGAAGCTTTCTTT.

This clone was picked up a small number of times. The V and J genes are TRBV7-6 and TRBJ2-3; no clear D. Germline CDR1 is SGHVS and CDR2 is FNYEAQ. CDR3 size: 14 residues. Trimming left V 2 bases short and J 4 bases short, with 10 bases between. The CDR3 DNA reads TGTGCCAGCAGCTTACCTAGTTCGGCAGATACGCAGTATTTT. Its protein product is CASSLPSSADTQYF.

This clone has a handful of counts. Other DNA sequences in the same sample also yield this CDR3. V is TRBV5-1 and J is TRBJ2-6; D might be TRBD1 (6 bases). The CDR3 spans 15 residues. V lost 1 base, J lost 2 bases, and 7 bases lay in between. CDR1 SGHRS and CDR2 YFSETQ come from the germline V gene. Here the CDR3 reads CASSLSGAGANVLTF. The CDR3 DNA follows: TGCGCCAGCAGCTTGTCAGGGGCTGGGGCCAACGTCCTGACTTTC.

The chain joins TRBV7-6 to TRBJ2-1; 10 nucleotides line up with TRBD2. The germline V gene has CDR1 SGHVS and CDR2 FNYEAQ. V shed 6 bases, J shed 5 bases, and the junction held 7 bases outside the gene matches. The CDR3 is made up of 15 amino acids. The CDR3 is CASSPKRGGNNEQFF. DNA of the CDR3: TGTGCCAGCAGTCCTAAGCGGGGGGGCAACAATGAGCAGTTCTTC.

The sample holds one count of this clone. The same CDR3 can be traced to other DNA sequences in this sample. The V gene is TRBV30, the J gene TRBJ1-2, with 9 positions matching TRBD1. The germline V gene has CDR1 GTSNPN and CDR2 SVGIG (reference sequence). Losses at the gene ends were 4 bases for V and 5 bases for J; bases not matched to a gene: 8. The CDR3 is made up of 14 amino acids. CDR3 coding DNA: TGTGCCTGGACCGTACAGGGGGCAAATTATGGCTACACCTTC. Encoded protein: CAWTVQGANYGYTF.

The chain has TRBV7-2 and TRBJ2-7; no reliable D call. Germline V gene data show CDR1 as SGHTA and CDR2 as FQGNSA. This CDR3 region has 15 residues. Trimming shortened V by 4 bases and J by 4 bases, and 17 bases separated the two germline ends. DNA of the CDR3: TGTGCCAGCAGCTCCGCCGACGGAGAACGTTACGAGCAGTACTTC. Amino acid sequence: CASSSADGERYEQYF.

The sample holds a few counts of this clone. Other DNA variants within this sample encode the same CDR3. J is TRBJ1-2 and V is TRBV7-2; D is perhaps TRBD1 (5 bases). The CDR3 is made up of 13 amino acids. The germline CDR1 and CDR2 sequences are SGHTA and FQGNSA. Trimming removed 2 bases from V and 2 bases from J, with 6 bases in between. The CDR3 protein is CASSLQGNYGYTF. The CDR3 DNA sequence: TGTGCCAGCAGCTTACAGGGAAACTATGGCTACACCTTC.

This clone was seen a few times. The chain carries TRBV6-6 and TRBJ1-5, with D maybe TRBD1 (6 bases). Germline V gene sequence: CDR1 MNHNY, CDR2 SVGAGI (reference sequence). The CDR3 contains 15 residues. V lost 6 bases, J lost 5 bases, and 17 bases lay in between. Here the CDR3 DNA reads TGTGCCAGCAGCCCCCAGGGGACAATTTATCAGCCCCAGCATTTT. This encodes CASSPQGTIYQPQHF.

This clone turned up a few times. The V call is TRBV4-2, the J call TRBJ1-2; D is possibly TRBD1 (6 bases). Trimming took 1 base from V and 8 from J, leaving 17 bases between them. CDR1 and CDR2 from the germline V gene are LGHNA and YNFKEQ. The CDR3 sequence is 15 residues long. The CDR3 spells CASSQVLGGSGGYTF. The CDR3 nucleotides are TGTGCCAGCAGCCAAGTCCTTGGGGGCTCGGGCGGCTACACCTTC.

This chain uses TRBV7-2 with TRBJ2-5, with 10 bases fitting TRBD1. Germline CDR1 is SGHTA and CDR2 is FQGNSA. This CDR3 region has 15 residues. Trimming took 3 bases from V and 4 from J; bases not matched to a gene: 5. The CDR3 loop reads CASSFYWTGGETQYF. DNA for the CDR3: TGTGCCAGCAGCTTTTACTGGACAGGGGGAGAGACCCAGTACTTC.

The chain is built from TRBV19 and TRBJ2-7; maybe TRBD2 (5 bases). CDR1 is LNHDA, CDR2 SQIVND, per germline (reference sequence). With 5 bases removed from V and 3 bases from J, the gap between germline ends came to 5 bases. This CDR3 contains 11 residues. The CDR3 sequence is CASSAGYEQYF. DNA for the CDR3: TGTGCCAGTAGTGCGGGCTACGAGCAGTACTTC. Full variable domain (remainder filled in from reference TRBV19 and TRBJ2-7): DGGITQSPKYLFRKEGQNVTLSCEQNLNHDAMYWYRQDPGQGLRLIYYSQIVNDFQKGDIAEGYSVSREKKESFPLTVTSAQKNPTAFYLCASSAGYEQYFGPGTRLTVT.

This rearrangement joins TRBV7-2 to TRBJ2-3; 7 bases are shared with TRBD2. V trimming: 0 bases; J trimming: 2 bases; junction bases outside the gene matches: 8. The CDR3 sequence is 17 residues long. The germline V gene encodes CDR1 SGHTA and CDR2 FQGNSA. This chain's CDR3 is CASSLAWASGNTDTQYF. CDR3 nucleotides: TGTGCCAGCAGCTTAGCCTGGGCTAGCGGAAACACAGATACGCAGTATTTT. The full variable domain, its missing parts supplied by reference TRBV7-2 and TRBJ2-3, is GAGVSQSPSNKVTEKGKDVELRCDPISGHTALYWYRQSLGQGLEFLIYFQGNSAPDKSGLPSDRFSAERTGGSVSTLTIQRTQQEDSAVYLCASSLAWASGNTDTQYFGPGTRLTVL.

A few counts support this clone. The CDR3, as DNA: TGTGCCAGCAGCCTTACAGGGGCCCAAGAGACCCAGTACTTC. Translating it yields CASSLTGAQETQYF. The chain links TRBV7-2 to TRBJ2-5; TRBD1 agrees at 7 bases. Trimming at V came to 5 bases and at J to 1 base, leaving 4 bases not matched to a gene. The CDR3 contains 14 residues. The V gene's germline CDR1 is SGHTA and CDR2 FQGNSA.